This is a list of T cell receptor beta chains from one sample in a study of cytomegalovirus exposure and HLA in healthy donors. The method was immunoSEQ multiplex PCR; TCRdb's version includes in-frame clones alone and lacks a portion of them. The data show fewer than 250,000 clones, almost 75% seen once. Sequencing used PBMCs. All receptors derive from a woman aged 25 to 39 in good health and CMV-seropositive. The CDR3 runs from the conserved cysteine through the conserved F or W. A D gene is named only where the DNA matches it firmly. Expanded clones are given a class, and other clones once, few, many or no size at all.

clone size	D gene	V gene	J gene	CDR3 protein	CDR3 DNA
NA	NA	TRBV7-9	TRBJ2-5	CASSPAVFPETQYF	TGTGCCAGCAGCCCCGCGGTGTTTCCGGAGACCCAGTACTTC
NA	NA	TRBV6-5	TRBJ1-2	CASAGTANYGYTF	TGTGCCAGCGCCGGGACTGCTAACTATGGCTACACCTTC
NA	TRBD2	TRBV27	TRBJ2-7	CASSNPSSGSSYEQYF	TGTGCCAGCAGTAACCCCTCCAGCGGGAGCTCCTACGAGCAGTACTTC
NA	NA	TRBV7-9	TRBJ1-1	CSSSLDPGSEAFF	TGTTCCAGCAGCTTAGATCCGGGGTCCGAAGCTTTCTTT
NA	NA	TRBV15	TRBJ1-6	CATSPEGRGDSPLHF	TGTGCCACCAGCCCTGAGGGGAGGGGGGATTCACCCCTCCACTTT
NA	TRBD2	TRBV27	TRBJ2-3	CASSLSGRGTDTQYF	TGTGCCAGCAGTCTTAGCGGGAGAGGAACAGATACGCAGTATTTT
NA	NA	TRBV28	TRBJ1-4	CASPSDISEKLFF	TGTGCCAGCCCATCGGACATTTCAGAAAAACTGTTTTTT
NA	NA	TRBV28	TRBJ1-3	CASSLFLGASGNTIYF	TGTGCCAGCAGTTTATTCCTGGGGGCCTCTGGAAACACCATATATTTT
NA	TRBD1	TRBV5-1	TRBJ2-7	CASSPLTGGYEQYF	TGCGCCAGCAGCCCTTTGACAGGGGGTTACGAGCAGTACTTC
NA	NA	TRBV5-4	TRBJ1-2	CASSLPGDYGYTF	TGTGCCAGCAGCTTGCCGGGGGACTATGGCTACACCTTC
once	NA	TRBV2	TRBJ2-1	CASSAYGSSYNEQFF	TGTGCCAGCAGTGCTTACGGGAGCTCCTACAATGAGCAGTTCTTC
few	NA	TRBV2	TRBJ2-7	CASVLNRVISYEQYF	TGTGCCAGCGTCCTAAACAGGGTGATCTCCTACGAGCAGTACTTC
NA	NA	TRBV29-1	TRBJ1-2	CSVEWPGRGYTF	TGCAGCGTGGAGTGGCCTGGGAGAGGCTACACCTTC
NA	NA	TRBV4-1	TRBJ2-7	CASSQEAALTYEQYF	TGCGCCAGCAGCCAAGAGGCGGCTCTGACCTACGAGCAGTACTTC
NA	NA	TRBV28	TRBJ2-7	CASSPVGEGGIEQYF	TGTGCCAGCAGCCCCGTCGGGGAGGGGGGAATCGAGCAGTACTTC
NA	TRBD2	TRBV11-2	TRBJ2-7	CASSFSGSSYEQYF	TGTGCCAGCAGCTTTAGCGGGAGCTCCTACGAGCAGTACTTC
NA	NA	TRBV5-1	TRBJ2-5	CASSLLRGAGETQYF	TGCGCCAGCAGCTTGCTTCGGGGGGCCGGGGAGACCCAGTACTTC
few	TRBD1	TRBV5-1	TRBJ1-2	CASSPGTGGRVNYGYTF	TGCGCCAGCAGCCCCGGGACAGGGGGGAGAGTGAACTATGGCTACACCTTC
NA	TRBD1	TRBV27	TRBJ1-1	CASGPTGMNTEAFF	TGTGCCAGCGGTCCGACAGGGATGAACACTGAAGCTTTCTTT
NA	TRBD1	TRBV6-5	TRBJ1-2	CASSFDRGGGYTF	TGTGCCAGCAGTTTCGACAGGGGAGGAGGCTACACCTTC
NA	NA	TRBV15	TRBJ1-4	CATSREGHSNEKLFF	TGTGCCACCAGCAGAGAGGGACACTCAAATGAAAAACTGTTTTTT
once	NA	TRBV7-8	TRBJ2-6	CASREHQAGILTF	TGTGCCAGCAGGGAACACCAAGCAGGAATCCTGACTTTC
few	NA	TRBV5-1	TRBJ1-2	CASRLGLQSGYTF	TGCGCCAGCAGATTGGGACTCCAGAGTGGCTACACCTTC
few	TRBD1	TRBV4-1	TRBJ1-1	CASSQGTGIKTEAFF	TGCGCCAGCAGCCAGGGGACAGGGATTAAAACGGAAGCTTTCTTT
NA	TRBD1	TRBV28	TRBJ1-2	CASRTPGTGMLAYGYTF	TGTGCCAGCAGAACTCCCGGGACAGGGATGCTTGCGTATGGCTACACCTTC
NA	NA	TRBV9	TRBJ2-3	CASRGATDTQYF	TGTGCCAGCAGAGGGGCCACAGATACGCAGTATTTT
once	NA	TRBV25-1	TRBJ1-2	CASSDGHRDGYTF	TGTGCCAGCAGTGATGGACACAGGGATGGCTACACCTTC